The source of this T cell receptor (beta chain) is a study of Graves' ophthalmopathy and Graves' hyperthyroidism. Study-wide context: The authors collected peripheral blood at initial diagnosis, before any treatment.

The CDR3 sequence is 14 residues long. Germline V gene lookup returns CDR1 PRHDT and CDR2 FYEKMQ (reference sequence). The ends were cut back, 0 bases at V and 3 bases at J, with 9 bases in the middle. Recruitment covered hyperthyroidism patients aged 18 to 65 whose new diagnosis was of under 2 months' duration. This clonotype showed up many times. Its antigen is currently unknown. Investigators amplified TCR beta CDR3 regions from RNA transcripts. Scientists carried out first-round RT-PCR using HTBI primers and then a second-round multiplex PCR. TCRdb independently ran MiXCR on the multiplex PCR reads; one entry per CDR3 protein. The data hold roughly 400,000 distinct CDR3 sequences, with 15% to 17% observed a single time. Study-wide results and limits: Stable hyperthyroidism and ophthalmopathy were told apart by a 13-signature model, which achieved 85% to 90% sensitivity and nearly 84% specificity. Blood repertoires reportedly contained most expanded thyroid clonotypes above 0.001 frequency.

The specimen sequenced was peripheral blood. The source of this sequence is a woman under 30 with stable Graves' hyperthyroidism. V is TRBV13 and J is TRBJ2-7, with D unresolved. The CDR3 here is CASSLGGQVYEQYF. The CDR3 DNA reads TGTGCCAGCAGCTTAGGCGGGCAGGTCTACGAGCAGTACTTC.